This TCR beta chain was sequenced during a study of graft-versus-host responses after intestinal transplantation. The wider study: Once they had received anti-thymocyte globulin induction, all recipients took tacrolimus and steroids for approximately three years.

TCRdb keeps only in-frame clones here, not all; method: immunoSEQ multiplex PCR. This sample has tens of thousands of clones, with about 95% found just once. This clone was seen once. Its antigen remains unknown. Study outcomes and limitations: Analysis identified GvH clones in recipient marrow, with some appearing first in ileum or blood.

This CDR3 region has 11 residues. The V end lost 6 bases, the J end lost 7 bases, and 10 bases lay between the germline ends. Germline loops: CDR1 ENHRY, CDR2 SYGVKD. This sequence was found in a human patient who received an intestinal transplant, so some T cells may come from the graft donor. This chain joins TRBV10-3 and TRBJ2-7; a possible D gene is TRBD1 (5 bases). Sequencing was performed on PBMCs, taken 16 days after intestinal transplant. The CDR3 reads CAIRTVREQYF. CDR3 nucleotide sequence: TGTGCCATCAGGACAGTGCGGGAGCAGTACTTC.